What follows are 26 T cell receptor beta chains derived from one specimen sequenced in a study of monozygotic twins with inflammatory bowel disease. TCRdb re-called the 5' RACE reads and catalogs CDR3 proteins one per entry, DNA excluded. The table lists about 450,000 distinct CDR3 sequences. Sequencing used blood. The receptors originated from a human donor with ulcerative colitis or Crohn's disease, or a healthy co-twin of an affected twin (not recorded which).

V usage is TRBV7-2 and J usage is TRBJ2-7; TCRdb's assignment of TRBD1 cannot be checked, as there is no DNA. The CDR3 length is 14 residues. In germline, CDR1 is SGHTA, CDR2 FQGNSA. CDR3 amino acids: CASSFSGVVYEQYF.

The gene calls are TRBV12-3 or TRBV12-4 and TRBJ1-6. The CDR3 totals 15 residues. The CDR3 reads CASSLRSSYNSPLHF.

The chain combines TRBV27 with TRBJ2-7; the D gene TCRdb calls, TRBD1, cannot be checked with no DNA. From germline, CDR1 is MNHEY and CDR2 SMNVEV (reference sequence). This CDR3 contains 14 residues. The CDR3: CASSFTGDIYEQYF.

V and J are TRBV7-2 and TRBJ2-7; TCRdb designates TRBD2, a call that cannot be tested without DNA. Germline V gene lookup returns CDR1 SGHTA and CDR2 FQGNSA. The CDR3 has 15 residues. The CDR3: CASSLGRDSRYEQYF.

The chain joins TRBV7-2 to TRBJ2-1; TCRdb's D call of TRBD1 is untestable without DNA. Per the germline V gene, CDR1 is SGHTA and CDR2 is FQGNSA. The CDR3 totals 14 residues. CDR3 loop: CAIAPPRPYNEQFF.

The chain couples TRBV5-4 to TRBJ2-3. There are 13 residues in the CDR3. Germline V gene data show CDR1 as SGHNT and CDR2 as YYREEE (reference sequence). The CDR3 reads CASSLDGSDTQYF.

The chain carries TRBV19 and TRBJ2-1; lacking DNA, the TRBD1 call made by TCRdb goes unchecked. The V gene's germline CDR1 is LNHDA and CDR2 SQIVND (reference sequence). CDR3 length equals 13 residues. Here the CDR3 reads CASSRDRGNEQFF.

The chain links TRBV5-1 to TRBJ2-7; TCRdb lists TRBD2, though no DNA is available to test this call. Germline lookup yields CDR1 SGHRS and CDR2 YFSETQ. The CDR3 loop spans 15 amino acids. The CDR3 protein is CASSLSAGAQYEQYF.

The chain combines TRBV7-2 with TRBJ2-5; the TCRdb D gene call, TRBD1, has no DNA to confirm it. This CDR3 has 16 amino acids. From germline, CDR1 is SGHTA and CDR2 FQGNSA. CDR3 residues: CASSLVPGVPRETQYF. The variable domain in full, completed from reference TRBV7-2 and TRBJ2-5, reads GAGVSQSPSNKVTEKGKDVELRCDPISGHTALYWYRQSLGQGLEFLIYFQGNSAPDKSGLPSDRFSAERTGGSVSTLTIQRTQQEDSAVYLCASSLVPGVPRETQYFGPGTRLLVL.

The rearrangement links TRBV7-7 to TRBJ2-1; the TCRdb call, TRBD1, lacks DNA for checking. The germline V gene encodes CDR1 SSHAT and CDR2 FNYEAQ (reference sequence). The CDR3 is 12 residues long. The CDR3 sequence: CASSHGGGEQFF.

The genes are TRBV18 and TRBJ1-5; TCRdb proposes TRBD1, but this gene call is untestable without DNA. CDR1 and CDR2 from the germline V gene are KGHSH and LQKENI. The CDR3 extends over 15 amino acids. CDR3: CASSPAQGAGWPQHF.

The rearrangement links TRBV7-9 to TRBJ1-4; TCRdb reports TRBD1, a call that lacks DNA to check it against. The CDR3 loop spans 14 amino acids. Germline V gene lookup returns CDR1 SEHNR and CDR2 FQNEAQ (reference sequence). CDR3: CASSPLSPAEKLFF. Using reference TRBV7-9 and TRBJ1-4 for the parts outside the CDR3, the full variable domain is DTGVSQNPRHKITKRGQNVTFRCDPISEHNRLYWYRQTLGQGPEFLTYFQNEAQLEKSRLLSDRFSAERPKGSFSTLEIQRTEQGDSAMYLCASSPLSPAEKLFFGSGTQLSVL.

This sequence joins TRBV10-3 and TRBJ1-1. The CDR3 is 11 amino acids. CDR1 ENHRY and CDR2 SYGVKD come from the germline V gene. The CDR3 here is CASKRDTEAFF.

J is TRBJ2-1 and V is TRBV20-1; the TCRdb D gene call, TRBD2, has no DNA to confirm it. Looked up from germline, CDR1 is DFQATT and CDR2 is SNEGSKA (reference sequence). This CDR3 is 17 amino acids long. The chain's CDR3 is CSAPGTSGSSSYNEQFF.

V usage is TRBV29-1 and J usage is TRBJ2-2; with no DNA, the TCRdb D assignment of TRBD1 cannot be verified. Germline V gene sequence: CDR1 SQVTM, CDR2 ANQGSEA. This CDR3 is built from 15 residues. This chain's CDR3 is CSVRVGTANTGELFF.

This chain connects TRBV5-5 to TRBJ1-1; without DNA, the TCRdb call of TRBD1 cannot be checked. Germline V gene sequence: CDR1 SGHKS, CDR2 YYEKEE (reference sequence). The CDR3 has 15 residues. Here the CDR3 reads CASSLGTANALEAFF.

J is TRBJ2-5 and V is TRBV12-3 or TRBV12-4; the TCRdb D gene call, TRBD2, has no DNA to confirm it. This CDR3 has 14 residues. The CDR3 protein is CATSGASGTETQYF.

The chain has TRBV2 and TRBJ2-1; TCRdb's assignment of TRBD2 cannot be checked, as there is no DNA. From germline, CDR1 is SNHLY and CDR2 FYNNEI. The CDR3 has 13 residues. The CDR3 here is CASRKGERAEQFF.

V and J are TRBV6-1 and TRBJ1-2; TCRdb's D call of TRBD1 is untestable without DNA. CDR3 size: 14 residues. Germline lookup yields CDR1 MNHNS and CDR2 SASEGT. CDR3 loop: CASRTQGAGYGYTF.

CDR3 in amino acids: CATSDLRIAEQFF. The V and J genes are TRBV24-1 and TRBJ2-1. This CDR3 is built from 13 residues. Looked up from germline, CDR1 is KGHDR and CDR2 is SFDVKD.

The rearrangement uses TRBV20-1 and TRBJ1-5; TCRdb indicates TRBD1, and absent DNA this call remains unverified. The CDR3 covers 16 residues. Germline V gene sequence: CDR1 DFQATT, CDR2 SNEGSKA (reference sequence). CDR3 sequence: CSARDAGAASNQPQHF.

The chain couples TRBV5-1 to TRBJ1-1; TCRdb's assignment of TRBD1 cannot be checked, as there is no DNA. The CDR3 runs to 14 residues. Germline-derived CDR1 and CDR2 are SGHRS and YFSETQ. CDR3 region: CASSSGGQGTEAFF. The full variable domain, rest sourced from reference TRBV5-1 and TRBJ1-1, is KAGVTQTPRYLIKTRGQQVTLSCSPISGHRSVSWYQQTPGQGLQFLFEYFSETQRNKGNFPGRFSGRQFSNSRSEMNVSTLELGDSALYLCASSSGGQGTEAFFGQGTRLTVV.

The chain couples TRBV9 to TRBJ2-5; TCRdb's D call, TRBD2, is unchecked because there is no DNA. The germline V gene has CDR1 SGDLS and CDR2 YYNGEE. CDR3 length: 15 residues. The chain's CDR3 is CASSVDLVGAETQYF.

J is TRBJ2-5 and V is TRBV7-2; TCRdb gives TRBD1 as the D gene, but with no DNA this cannot be confirmed. CDR1 is SGHTA and CDR2 is FQGNSA in the germline V gene. This CDR3 has 15 amino acids. The CDR3: CASTLTGTPKETQYF.

The chain is built from TRBV7-6 and TRBJ1-5; TCRdb selects TRBD1, and the lack of DNA leaves this call unchecked. CDR3 size: 15 residues. CDR1 and CDR2 from the germline V gene are SGHVS and FNYEAQ. CDR3 sequence reads: CASSREGQGNQPQHF.

The chain employs TRBV11-2 and TRBJ2-7; TCRdb's D call of TRBD2 is untestable without DNA. The CDR3 has 13 amino acids. The V gene's germline CDR1 is SGHAT and CDR2 FQNNGV. The CDR3 protein is CASRQAAGYEQYF.